A selection of T cell receptor beta chains follows, all from one sample in a study of technical replicates of blood from a few donors. TCRdb's table, derived via immunoSEQ multiplex PCR, lists solely in-frame clones and lacks some. The sample contains more than 55,000 clones, 91% of which appear only once. The material sequenced was PBMCs. These receptors were obtained from a human donor in good health. Some clones in this sample may be carry-over from other donors' samples. Each CDR3 is given with its conserved first and last residue.

cdr3_aa v_call
CAIRGLGISREQYF TRBV5-4
CASSESGGRNTEAFF TRBV10-2
CASSLEVSGAHTGELFF TRBV5-1
CASSLLNSDEQFF TRBV5-6
CASGLVRLLGGGEQFF TRBV12-5
CASSIDVTSYEQYF TRBV19
CAISAPGTVGETQYF TRBV10-3
CASSQTVYQETQYF TRBV2
CASSQSDRGREQYF TRBV4-2
CATSRVGGRYETQYF TRBV15
CASSLASGGQSRGEQFF TRBV5-6
CASSDQGTQYF TRBV6-1
CASSDSEWREVGEQFF TRBV6-4
CASSSGGRSVREQFF TRBV7-9
CSVEAGLAGGRSYEQYF TRBV29-1
CASSWTSGRDSDTQYF TRBV5-1
CASSERTSGGYEQYF TRBV2
CARREQFF TRBV6-5
CASSRIGTQVDEQYF TRBV4-1